This T cell receptor beta chain was found in a study of T cell responses to AZD1222 COVID-19 vaccine. Looking at the study overall: Second-dose schedules of about 4 or about 12 weeks were combined.

V gave up 4 bases and J gave up 0 bases; unmatched junction bases: 3. The length of the CDR3 is 15 residues. The germline gives CDR1 MNHEY, CDR2 SMNVEV (reference sequence). Remarks on this clone: Antigen unknown.

General study findings and limits: Donors in the cohort were predominantly white British and more often female, and clonal diversity was possibly underestimated.

Measured with immunoSEQ multiplex PCR; TCRdb has only the in-frame clones, and not every one. The sample holds approximately 120,000 clones, about nine tenths seen once. Sequenced here: peripheral blood, sampled on day 0 of AZD1222 vaccination. The chain has TRBV27 and TRBJ1-2; 9 nucleotides agree with TRBD1. The TCR comes from an adult in good health. The CDR3: CASSSTGGPNYGYTF. The CDR3, as DNA: TGTGCCAGCAGTTCCACAGGGGGCCCTAACTATGGCTACACCTTC.